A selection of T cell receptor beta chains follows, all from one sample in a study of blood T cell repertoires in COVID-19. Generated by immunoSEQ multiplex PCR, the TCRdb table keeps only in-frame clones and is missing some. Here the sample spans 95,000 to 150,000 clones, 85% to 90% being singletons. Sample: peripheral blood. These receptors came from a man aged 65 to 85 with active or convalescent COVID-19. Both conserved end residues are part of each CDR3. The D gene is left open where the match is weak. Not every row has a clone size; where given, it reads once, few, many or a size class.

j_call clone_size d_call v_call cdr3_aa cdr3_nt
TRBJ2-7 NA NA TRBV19 CASSIEAGNSYEQYF TGTGCCAGTAGTATAGAGGCAGGGAACTCCTACGAGCAGTACTTC
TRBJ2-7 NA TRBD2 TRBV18 CASSAGLAYEQYF TGTGCCAGCTCGGCGGGACTAGCCTACGAGCAGTACTTC
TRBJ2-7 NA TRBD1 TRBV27 CASRLTGNYEQYF TGTGCCAGCAGACTGACAGGGAATTACGAGCAGTACTTC
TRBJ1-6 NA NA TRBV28 CASRPWGGSSSYNSPLHF TGTGCCAGCAGGCCCTGGGGGGGGTCGAGCTCCTATAATTCACCCCTCCACTTT
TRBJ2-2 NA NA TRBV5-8 CASRARGRGTGELFF TGTGCCAGCAGGGCCCGGGGACGGGGGACCGGGGAGCTGTTTTTT
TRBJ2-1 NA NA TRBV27 CASSSGGVNNEQFF TGTGCCAGCAGTTCCGGAGGAGTCAACAATGAGCAGTTCTTC
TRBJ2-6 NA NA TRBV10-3 CAISALTGANVLTF TGTGCCATCAGTGCTTTAACTGGGGCCAACGTCCTGACTTTC
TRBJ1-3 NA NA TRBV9 CASSSEGASGNTIYF TGTGCCAGCAGCTCCGAGGGAGCCTCTGGAAACACCATATATTTT
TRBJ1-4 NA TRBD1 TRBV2 CASKDRGSLGTEKLFF TGTGCCAGCAAGGACAGGGGCAGTTTAGGCACTGAAAAACTGTTTTTT
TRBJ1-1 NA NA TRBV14 CASSQTRVSNTEAFF TGTGCCAGCAGCCAGACAAGAGTTTCGAACACTGAAGCTTTCTTT
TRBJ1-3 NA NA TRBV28 CASRGGDVGRFGNTIYF TGTGCCAGCAGGGGGGGGGACGTTGGACGGTTCGGAAACACCATATATTTT
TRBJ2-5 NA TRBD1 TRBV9 CASSVQGEETQYF TGTGCCAGCAGCGTACAGGGGGAAGAGACCCAGTACTTC
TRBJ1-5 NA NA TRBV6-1 CASSERGSNQPQHF TGTGCCAGCAGTGAAAGAGGGAGCAATCAGCCCCAGCATTTT
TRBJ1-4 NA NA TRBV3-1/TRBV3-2 CASSQVGPEKLFF TGTGCCAGCAGCCAAGTGGGCCCTGAAAAACTGTTTTTT
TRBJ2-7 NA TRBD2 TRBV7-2 CASSLGGTSGQYEQYF TGTGCCAGCAGCTTAGGGGGGACTAGCGGACAGTACGAGCAGTACTTC
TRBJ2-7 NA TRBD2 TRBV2 CASEDDGGSGSPGAYEQYF TGTGCCAGCGAGGACGACGGGGGTAGCGGGAGTCCAGGTGCCTACGAGCAGTACTTC
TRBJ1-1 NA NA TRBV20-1 CSASWNTEAFF TGCAGTGCTAGCTGGAACACTGAAGCTTTCTTT
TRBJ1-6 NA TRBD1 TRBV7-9 CASSGDRGGSYNSPLHF TGTGCCAGCAGCGGTGACAGGGGGGGATCCTATAATTCACCCCTCCACTTT
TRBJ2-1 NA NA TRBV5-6 CASSLLASSYNEQFF TGTGCCAGCAGCTTGCTAGCGAGTTCCTACAATGAGCAGTTCTTC
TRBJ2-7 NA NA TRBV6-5 CASSYLGAKTYEQYF TGTGCCAGCAGTTACTTAGGGGCGAAAACCTACGAGCAGTACTTC
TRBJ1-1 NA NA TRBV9 CASSVTGAGVMNTEAFF TGTGCCAGCAGCGTTACCGGGGCAGGGGTAATGAACACTGAAGCTTTCTTT
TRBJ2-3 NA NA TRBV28 CASSSLDRIITDTQYF TGTGCCAGCAGTTCTTTAGACAGGATTATCACAGATACGCAGTATTTT
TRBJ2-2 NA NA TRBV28 CASSFYWGQDTGELFF TGTGCCAGCAGTTTCTATTGGGGCCAGGACACCGGGGAGCTGTTTTTT
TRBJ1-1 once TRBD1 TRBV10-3 CAISSGGTNTEAFF TGTGCCATCAGTTCAGGGGGGACGAACACTGAAGCTTTCTTT
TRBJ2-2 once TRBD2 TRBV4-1 CASSPFPSSGVNTGELFF TGCGCCAGCAGCCCTTTTCCCTCGAGCGGGGTGAACACCGGGGAGCTGTTTTTT
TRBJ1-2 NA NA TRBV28 CASRGQTTNYGYTF TGTGCCAGCAGAGGACAGACAACTAACTATGGCTACACCTTC
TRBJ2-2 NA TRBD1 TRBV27 CASSLRGQGWFAGELFF TGTGCCAGCAGTTTACGGGGACAGGGATGGTTTGCCGGGGAGCTGTTTTTT